Sequencing of this T cell receptor (beta chain) was carried out in a study of identifying expanded T cells in peripheral blood. The method was immunoSEQ multiplex PCR; TCRdb's version includes in-frame clones alone and lacks a portion of them. Among 70,000 to 95,000 clones listed, almost 90% were seen once. No infections or other immune events were documented during collection. Notes on the study in general: Approximately two-week clone count variance significantly increased as total template count grew. Technical replicates showed approximately 1.2 changed clones; approximately 2 weeks about 16; four weeks 19.

A remark on this clone: The antigen is undetermined.

V lost 4 bases to trimming and J lost 3 bases, with 13 bases between them. The CDR3 totals 14 residues. CDR1 SGHAT and CDR2 FQDESV come from the germline V gene (reference sequence). Specimen: blood. The chain links TRBV11-1 to TRBJ2-7; weak D call: TRBD2 (5 bases). This TCR was recovered from a person between 18 and 75 years old in good health. The CDR3 reads CASSSPRGSYEQYF. The CDR3, as DNA: TGTGCCAGCAGCTCTCCCCGGGGAAGCTACGAGCAGTACTTC.